This T cell receptor beta chain was sequenced for a study of cytotoxic CD8 clonotypes in ibrutinib-treated CLL. V lost 0 bases and J lost 4, with 19 bases in between. The CDR3 spans 18 residues. The germline gives CDR1 SGHTA, CDR2 FQGNSA. Here immunoSEQ multiplex PCR was the method, and the copy in TCRdb shows in-frame clones only, minus some. The sample holds 150,000 to 200,000 clones; 84% are singletons and the top ten take about 5%. Findings and caveats of the study: Public clonotypes, an uncommon group, contracted or remained stable on treatment.

A remark on this clone: What it recognizes is unknown.

Here the sequenced sample was PBMCs, taken after 24 months of ibrutinib treatment. This rearrangement joins TRBV7-2 to TRBJ2-1; D is unclear. This sequence originates from a human donor with chronic lymphocytic leukemia. In nucleotides, the CDR3 is TGTGCCAGCAGCTTAGCCCTCGTCGAAACCGTCACATACAATGAGCAGTTCTTC. Translating gives CASSLALVETVTYNEQFF.